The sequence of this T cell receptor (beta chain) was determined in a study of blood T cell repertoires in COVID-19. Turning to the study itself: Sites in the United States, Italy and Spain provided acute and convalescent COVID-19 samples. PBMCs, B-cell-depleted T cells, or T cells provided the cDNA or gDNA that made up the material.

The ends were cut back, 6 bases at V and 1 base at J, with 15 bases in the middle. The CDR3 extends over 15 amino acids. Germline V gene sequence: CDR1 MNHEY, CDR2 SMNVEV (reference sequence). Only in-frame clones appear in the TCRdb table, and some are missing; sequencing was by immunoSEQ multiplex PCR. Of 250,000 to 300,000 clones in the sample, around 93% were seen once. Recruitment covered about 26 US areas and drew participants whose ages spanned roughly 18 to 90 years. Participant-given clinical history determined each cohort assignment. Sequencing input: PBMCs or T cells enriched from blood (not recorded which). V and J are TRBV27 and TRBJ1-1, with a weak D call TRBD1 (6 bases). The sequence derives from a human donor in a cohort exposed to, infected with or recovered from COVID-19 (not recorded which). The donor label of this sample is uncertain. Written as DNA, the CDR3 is TGTGCCAGCAGAAGCAACAGGGTCGAGAACACTGAAGCTTTCTTT. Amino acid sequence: CASRSNRVENTEAFF.